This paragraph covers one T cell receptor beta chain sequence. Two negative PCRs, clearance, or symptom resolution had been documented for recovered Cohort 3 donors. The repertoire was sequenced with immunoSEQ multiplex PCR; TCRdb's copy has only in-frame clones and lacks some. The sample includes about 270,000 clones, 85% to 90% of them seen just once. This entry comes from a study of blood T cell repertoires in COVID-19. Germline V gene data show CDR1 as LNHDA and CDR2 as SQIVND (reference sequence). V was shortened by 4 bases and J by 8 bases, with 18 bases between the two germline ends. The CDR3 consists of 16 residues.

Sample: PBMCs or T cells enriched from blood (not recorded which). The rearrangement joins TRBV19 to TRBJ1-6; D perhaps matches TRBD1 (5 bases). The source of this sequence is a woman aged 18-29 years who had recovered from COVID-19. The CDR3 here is CASSTSRGRGYSPLHF. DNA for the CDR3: TGTGCCAGTAGTACCAGCCGGGGACGGGGGTATTCACCCCTCCACTTT.